These T cell receptor beta chains were read from a single sample in a study of control samples from healthy donors and cancer patients. The data were produced by immunoSEQ multiplex PCR, yet TCRdb's version contains in-frame clones alone and is incomplete. This sample has more than 15,000 clones, with approximately 90% found just once. Sequencing input: PBMCs. The origin of the receptors is a woman aged 60-75 years with head and neck cancer. Each CDR3 is given with its conserved first and last residue. Fields, in order: D gene, J gene, clone size, V gene, CDR3 length, CDR3 protein, CDR3 DNA. D genes are given only for firm matches. Expanded clones are given a class, and other clones once, few, many or no size at all.

.	TRBJ2-5	.	TRBV9	14	CASSLRGAGETQYF	TGTGCCAGCAGCCTCAGGGGGGCGGGAGAGACCCAGTACTTC
.	TRBJ2-1	.	TRBV5-1	15	CASSLEGGTNNEQFF	TGCGCCAGCAGCTTGGAGGGTGGGACCAACAATGAGCAGTTCTTC
TRBD1	TRBJ2-7	.	TRBV27	14	CASRTGTGGYEQYF	TGTGCCAGCAGAACCGGGACAGGTGGATACGAGCAGTACTTC
.	TRBJ1-2	medium-sized	TRBV14	15	CASSQEGHRGYGYTF	TGTGCCAGCAGCCAAGAGGGGCACCGGGGGTATGGCTACACCTTC
TRBD1	TRBJ2-7	.	TRBV18	16	CASSPNRDRGTYEQYF	TGTGCCAGCTCACCAAATAGGGACAGGGGAACCTACGAGCAGTACTTC
.	TRBJ1-3	.	TRBV5-1	13	CASSQGLGNTIYF	TGCGCCAGCAGCCAGGGACTTGGAAACACCATATATTTT
.	TRBJ2-7	.	TRBV27	13	CASRSGGVASQYF	TGTGCCAGCAGGTCAGGGGGGGTCGCTTCGCAGTACTTC
.	TRBJ2-2	few	TRBV30	12	CAWSLNTGELFF	TGTGCCTGGAGCTTAAACACCGGGGAGCTGTTTTTT
TRBD1	TRBJ2-7	.	TRBV13	15	CASSRPTGSSYEQYF	TGTGCCAGCAGCCGCCCGACAGGGAGCTCCTACGAGCAGTACTTC
TRBD1	TRBJ2-1	.	TRBV2	16	CASSEGGQGEYNEQFF	TGTGCCAGCAGTGAAGGGGGACAGGGGGAGTACAATGAGCAGTTCTTC
.	TRBJ1-1	.	TRBV7-3	16	CASSLMRRDMNTEAFF	TGTGCCAGCAGCTTAATGCGGAGGGACATGAACACTGAAGCTTTCTTT
TRBD2	TRBJ2-7	.	TRBV5-4	15	CASSPFPSGSYEQYF	TGTGCCAGCAGCCCCTTTCCTAGCGGGAGCTACGAGCAGTACTTC
.	TRBJ1-1	.	TRBV29-1	14	CSVGGWGVNTEAFF	TGCAGCGTCGGGGGTTGGGGGGTGAACACTGAAGCTTTCTTT
.	TRBJ1-5	.	TRBV19	15	CASSMGLLSNQPQHF	TGTGCCAGTAGTATGGGTCTACTTAGCAATCAGCCCCAGCATTTT
.	TRBJ2-7	.	TRBV7-9	16	CASSPRTGKESYEQYF	TGTGCCAGCAGCCCAAGAACAGGAAAGGAGAGCTACGAGCAGTACTTC
.	TRBJ1-6	.	TRBV11-2	16	CASSLSGSSYNSPLHF	TGTGCCAGCAGCTTGTCCGGAAGCTCCTATAATTCACCCCTCCACTTT
TRBD1	TRBJ2-7	.	TRBV29-1	13	CSVGGQVLYEQYF	TGCAGCGTTGGGGGACAGGTCCTCTACGAGCAGTACTTC
TRBD1	TRBJ2-7	.	TRBV19	15	CASSTLDRGSYEQYF	TGTGCCAGTAGTACCTTGGACAGGGGGTCCTACGAGCAGTACTTC
.	TRBJ2-7	.	TRBV19	15	CASSIGFGHFYEQYF	TGTGCCAGTAGTATAGGCTTTGGACATTTCTACGAGCAGTACTTC
.	TRBJ2-5	once	TRBV10-3	12	CAISSSQETQYF	TGTGCCATCTCCTCCAGCCAAGAGACCCAGTACTTC
.	TRBJ2-7	few	TRBV27	12	CASSGTSNEQYF	TGTGCCAGCAGCGGGACTTCCAACGAGCAGTACTTC
.	TRBJ2-1	.	TRBV7-2	15	CASSLVATGYNEQFF	TGTGCCAGCAGCTTAGTAGCCACAGGCTACAATGAGCAGTTCTTC
.	TRBJ2-7	.	TRBV7-9	14	CASSLRTAPYEQYF	TGTGCCAGCAGCCTGAGGACAGCACCCTACGAGCAGTACTTC
TRBD1	TRBJ1-2	.	TRBV28	13	CASSFGTGAGYTF	TGTGCCAGCAGTTTTGGGACAGGGGCCGGCTACACCTTC
TRBD1	TRBJ2-7	.	TRBV28	16	CASSLVWDRAPDAQYF	TGTGCCAGCAGTTTAGTATGGGACAGAGCGCCGGACGCGCAGTACTTC
.	TRBJ2-6	once	TRBV9	17	CASSVSTEPPGANVLTF	TGTGCCAGCAGCGTATCGACAGAGCCCCCTGGGGCCAACGTCCTGACTTTC
.	TRBJ1-6	.	TRBV28	14	CASSRRVYNSPLHF	TGTGCCAGCAGTCGCAGGGTCTATAATTCACCCCTCCACTTT
.	TRBJ2-7	.	TRBV9	14	CASSIGTPPYEQYF	TGTGCCAGCAGCATCGGGACTCCTCCCTACGAGCAGTACTTC
.	TRBJ2-5	.	TRBV29-1	13	CSVEVTYQETQYF	TGCAGCGTTGAAGTTACGTACCAAGAGACCCAGTACTTC
.	TRBJ2-7	.	TRBV7-9	13	CASSLTGYYEQYF	TGTGCCAGCAGCTTAACAGGGTACTACGAGCAGTACTTC
.	TRBJ1-3	few	TRBV6-1	16	CASSETLSNSGNTIYF	TGTGCCAGCAGTGAAACACTCTCAAACTCTGGAAACACCATATATTTT
.	TRBJ2-7	.	TRBV6-5	15	CASSYSKEGAYEQYF	TGTGCCAGCAGTTACTCGAAGGAGGGGGCTTACGAGCAGTACTTC
.	TRBJ1-1	.	TRBV6-5	13	CASSYSANTEAFF	TGTGCCAGCAGTTACTCGGCTAACACTGAAGCTTTCTTT
.	TRBJ2-6	.	TRBV19	13	CASSTTGANVLTF	TGTGCCAGTAGTACGACTGGGGCCAACGTCCTGACTTTC
TRBD1	TRBJ2-5	.	TRBV2	14	CASSGGTGVKTQYF	TGTGCCAGCAGTGGAGGGACAGGGGTGAAGACCCAGTACTTC
.	TRBJ1-5	.	TRBV28	14	CASSPRGINQPQHF	TGTGCCAGCAGCCCTAGAGGGATCAATCAGCCCCAGCATTTT
TRBD2	TRBJ2-7	.	TRBV4-1	16	CASSRGTLAGDDEQYF	TGCGCCAGCAGCCGAGGGACCCTAGCGGGGGATGACGAGCAGTACTTC
.	TRBJ1-1	.	TRBV28	15	CASSLGARGNTEAFF	TGTGCCAGCAGTTTGGGGGCTCGGGGGAACACTGAAGCTTTCTTT
.	TRBJ2-1	.	TRBV3-1/TRBV3-2	15	CASSLMGGARNEQFF	TGTGCCAGCAGCCTGATGGGGGGGGCTAGAAATGAGCAGTTCTTC
.	TRBJ1-6	.	TRBV6-5	15	CASSIATGLGSPLHF	TGTGCCAGCAGTATAGCTACAGGTCTGGGCTCACCCCTCCACTTT